This T cell receptor beta chain was documented in a study of cytomegalovirus exposure and HLA in healthy donors. Study observations and caveats: According to the study, around 160 TCR beta chains were cytomegalovirus-associated.

V lost 7 bases to trimming and J lost 4 bases; unmatched junction nucleotides: 10. This CDR3 has 15 amino acids. Germline V gene data show CDR1 as SNHLY and CDR2 as FYNNEI. A word on this clone: Antigen: not known.

13 Jbeta primers and 60 Vbeta primers were used for the PCR. TCRdb's table, derived via immunoSEQ multiplex PCR, lists solely in-frame clones and lacks some. The table records 150,000 or so clones, 60% to 85% of them present only once. The J gene is TRBJ1-1, the V gene TRBV2, with 9 bases identical to TRBD1. This receptor was identified in a middle-aged woman in good health and CMV-seronegative. Sequenced input: PBMCs. The CDR3 region is CASNPQGAHGTEAFF. DNA of the CDR3: TGTGCCAGCAACCCACAGGGGGCGCATGGCACTGAAGCTTTCTTT.